This TCR beta chain was observed in a study of vaccination and CD4 T cells after COVID-19. The overall study: At a median approximately 99 days (range 35 to 161) after diagnosis, post-COVID samples were drawn.

Oncomine TCR Beta short-read sequencing was applied to DNA from cultured CD4+ T cells. TCRdb re-analysed the PCR reads in MiXCR, keeping a single row per CDR3 protein. This table holds 5,000 to 8,000 distinct CDR3 sequences, about 17% found once. Remarks on this clonotype: Its antigen is currently unknown. A read error may account for a junction end that differs from germline.

Noted treatment: approximately 9-day PBMC culture with coronavirus spike peptide pools or control peptides (ViraFEST assay). The CDR3 covers 14 residues. Germline V lookup: CDR1 LNHDA, CDR2 SQIVND (reference sequence). Material: CD4+ T cells from blood, cultured in vitro. This clonotype was obtained from a human donor who had recovered from COVID-19. The rearrangement joins TRBV19 to TRBJ1-5; D gene unclear. The CDR3: CASSVDRAGQPQHF. DNA of the CDR3: TGTGCCAGTAGTGTAGATCGCGCTGGACAGCCCCAGCATTTT.